Below are 30 T cell receptor beta chains sequenced from a single sample in a study of T cells after yellow fever vaccination. TCRdb processed the 5' RACE reads anew with MiXCR; each CDR3 protein has one entry. The sample comprises hundreds of thousands of distinct CDR3 sequences, roughly a fifth of which are singletons, and roughly an eighth rests with the top ten. Sequenced here: PBMCs, sampled 15 days after the yellow fever booster vaccination. Receptor source: a man aged 25-45 years who received the YFV17D yellow fever vaccine.

The rearrangement uses TRBV20-1 and TRBJ2-1; TRBD2 agrees at 10 bases. The CDR3 covers 15 residues. Per the germline V gene, CDR1 is DFQATT and CDR2 is SNEGSKA (reference sequence). After removal of 6 bases from V and 3 bases from J, the junction contained 8 bases not matched to a gene. This CDR3 reads CSARSGRGNYNEQFF. The CDR3 DNA reads TGCAGTGCCAGAAGCGGGAGGGGGAACTACAATGAGCAGTTCTTC.

In its sample, this clonotype was seen a few times. The chain joins TRBV12-3 or TRBV12-4 to TRBJ1-4; possibly TRBD1 for D (5 bases). V was shortened by 1 base and J by 6 bases, with 15 bases between the two germline ends. This CDR3 contains 16 residues. CDR3 loop: CASSLGLRGRDEKLFF. CDR3 DNA sequence: TGTGCCAGCAGTTTAGGCCTTAGGGGCCGGGATGAAAAACTGTTTTTT.

The chain has TRBV5-1 and TRBJ2-7, with 8 bases lining up with TRBD1. This CDR3 spans 14 amino acids. Trimming at V came to 2 bases and at J to 5 bases, leaving 6 bases not matched to a gene. Per germline, CDR1 SGHRS and CDR2 YFSETQ. In nucleotides, the CDR3 is TGCGCCAGCAGCTTCGGACAGGGAGGTAACGAGCAGTACTTC. Protein product: CASSFGQGGNEQYF.

The chain joins TRBV6-1 to TRBJ2-3; the D gene is possibly TRBD2 (6 bases). Trimming took off 5 bases at V and 8 bases at J, with 14 bases between the two ends. Germline V CDR1 and CDR2: MNHNS, SASEGT. The CDR3 has 13 residues. Here the CDR3 reads CASSPRRGGTQYF. The CDR3, as DNA: TGTGCCAGCAGTCCACGGCGGGGCGGTACGCAGTATTTT.

The chain links TRBV6-2 or TRBV6-3 to TRBJ2-3; 7 nucleotides line up with TRBD2. V lost 1 base to trimming and J lost 2 bases; unmatched junction nucleotides: 21. The germline CDR1 and CDR2 sequences are MNHEY and SVGEGT. The CDR3 is made up of 21 amino acids. The DNA for the CDR3 is TGTGCCAGCAGTTACTACTCGGGGGGAGGGACCGAGTTTACCCACACAGATACGCAGTATTTT. Protein product: CASSYYSGGGTEFTHTDTQYF.

This clonotype came up a few times. This chain links TRBV19 with TRBJ2-5; a weak D match, TRBD2 (6 bases). With 11 bases removed from V and 2 bases from J, the gap between germline ends came to 12 bases. Germline V CDR1 and CDR2: LNHDA, SQIVND (reference sequence). The CDR3 runs to 12 residues. The CDR3 loop is CASRDFQETQYF. The CDR3, as DNA: TGTGCCTCACGGGACTTTCAAGAGACCCAGTACTTC.

This clonotype was seen only a few times. The V call is TRBV5-1, the J call TRBJ2-3, with D perhaps being TRBD1 or TRBD2 (6 bases each). Trimming shortened V by 0 bases and J by 2 bases, and 13 bases separated the two germline ends. This CDR3 has 16 residues. Germline CDR1 and CDR2: SGHRS and YFSETQ. CDR3 DNA sequence: TGCGCCAGCAGCTTGGTCGGGGGCCCGTACACAGATACGCAGTATTTT. This codes for CASSLVGGPYTDTQYF.

The rearrangement uses TRBV7-8 and TRBJ2-3; D unresolved. This CDR3 region has 19 residues. In germline, CDR1 is SGHVS, CDR2 FQNEAQ. Trimming took off 4 bases at V and 0 bases at J, with 23 bases between the two ends. The CDR3 loop reads CASSYLDGSLMSSTDTQYF. CDR3 bases: TGTGCCAGCAGCTACCTCGACGGTTCCTTAATGTCTAGCACAGATACGCAGTATTTT.

The chain has TRBV23-1 and TRBJ2-1, with TRBD2 matching 9 bases. TRBV23-1 is classed as an ORF, of uncertain function. J lost 3 bases, V lost 2 bases, and 5 bases had no gene match. The CDR3 extends over 16 amino acids. The CDR3 protein is CASSQPPSGNYNEQFF. CDR3 in DNA: TGCGCCAGCAGTCAACCTCCTAGCGGGAACTACAATGAGCAGTTCTTC.

V gene TRBV12-3 or TRBV12-4 combines with J gene TRBJ2-7; 10 bases match TRBD1. V lost 6 bases to trimming and J lost 2 bases; unmatched junction nucleotides: 4. The CDR3 runs 14 residues. The CDR3 DNA sequence: TGTGCCAGCAGGGGACAGGGGCTTGCCTACGAGCAGTACTTC. It encodes CASRGQGLAYEQYF.

This clonotype was seen a handful of times. The V gene is TRBV10-3, the J gene TRBJ2-7; D perhaps matches TRBD2 (5 bases). V lost 8 bases and J 1 base, leaving 15 bases between the germline ends. The CDR3 has 14 amino acids. CDR1 and CDR2 from the germline V gene are ENHRY and SYGVKD. The CDR3 sequence: CAIGPRRESYEQYF. Here the CDR3 DNA reads TGTGCCATCGGCCCGCGAAGGGAGTCCTACGAGCAGTACTTC.

The rearrangement links TRBV15 to TRBJ2-5, with 12 bases aligning to TRBD2. Per germline, CDR1 LNHNV and CDR2 YYDKDF (reference sequence). The V and J ends lost 2 bases and 2 bases, in that order; junction bases with no gene match: 18. The CDR3 is 21 residues long. The CDR3 bases are TGTGCCACCAGCAGACGCGACGGGACAGTACTTCTAGCGGGAGGGCAAGAGACCCAGTACTTC. It encodes CATSRRDGTVLLAGGQETQYF.

V gene TRBV6-2 or TRBV6-3 combines with J gene TRBJ2-5; D perhaps matches TRBD2 (6 bases). Per germline, CDR1 MNHEY and CDR2 SVGEGT. The CDR3 has 14 amino acids. V was clipped by 5 bases and J by 2 bases, with 12 bases between them. The CDR3 sequence: CASSHRLVQETQYF. The CDR3 DNA sequence: TGTGCCAGCAGTCACAGACTAGTTCAAGAGACCCAGTACTTC.

V usage is TRBV19 and J usage is TRBJ1-1; D is possibly TRBD1 (5 bases). The germline CDR1 and CDR2 sequences are LNHDA and SQIVND (reference sequence). V lost 2 bases, J lost 9 bases, and 22 bases lay in between. This CDR3 has 16 residues. The CDR3 sequence: CASSINTGARGSQAFF. The CDR3 region has the DNA TGTGCCAGTAGTATAAACACCGGGGCAAGGGGATCTCAAGCTTTCTTT.

This clonotype occurred a few times. The chain uses TRBV15 and TRBJ2-1, with 11 bases identical to TRBD2. J was trimmed by 5 bases and V by 5 bases; bases with no gene match: 11. CDR3 size: 17 residues. Germline CDR1 LNHNV, CDR2 YYDKDF (reference sequence). CDR3 in amino acids: CATSGGSGRASNNEQFF. The DNA for the CDR3 is TGTGCCACCAGCGGGGGTAGCGGGAGGGCCTCTAACAATGAGCAGTTCTTC.

This clonotype was seen only a few times. The chain uses TRBV6-2 or TRBV6-3 and TRBJ2-3; D is ambiguous. This CDR3 is 14 amino acids long. Between the trimmed V and J ends, which lost 4 bases and 7 bases, there was a span of 15 bases. Germline CDR1 MNHEY, CDR2 SVGEGT. CDR3 bases: TGTGCCAGCAGTTCCCGGGTCTTCCGACATACGCAGTATTTT. Translation: CASSSRVFRHTQYF.

The V call is TRBV6-5, the J call TRBJ2-7; 11 positions agree with TRBD2. CDR3 length: 15 residues. CDR1 is MNHEY, CDR2 SVGAGI, per germline. Trimming took 1 base from V and 4 from J; bases not matched to a gene: 3. The CDR3 coding sequence is TGTGCCAGCAGTTACTATACTAGCGGGAGTTACGAGCAGTACTTC. It specifies CASSYYTSGSYEQYF.

The chain uses TRBV29-1 and TRBJ2-7; 10 bases fit TRBD1. Germline V CDR1 and CDR2: SQVTM, ANQGSEA. The CDR3 length is 14 residues. V trimming: 4 bases; J trimming: 3 bases; junction bases outside the gene matches: 6. In nucleotides, the CDR3 is TGCAGCGTTGTGGGACAGGGGAGTCTCTACGAGCAGTACTTC. It codes for CSVVGQGSLYEQYF.

The V call is TRBV20-1, the J call TRBJ2-3, with 14 positions matching TRBD2. The CDR3 is made up of 15 amino acids. Germline V lookup: CDR1 DFQATT, CDR2 SNEGSKA (reference sequence). The ends lost 5 bases at V and 6 bases at J; junction bases unmatched: 7. CDR3 sequence reads: CSASGTSGSGDTQYF. Written as DNA, the CDR3 is TGCAGTGCTTCGGGGACTAGCGGGAGTGGCGATACGCAGTATTTT.

The gene calls are TRBV25-1 and TRBJ2-2, with D tentatively TRBD1 (5 bases). Trimming removed 2 bases from V and 4 bases from J, with 17 bases in between. CDR1 and CDR2 from the germline V gene are MGHDK and SYGVNS. The CDR3 loop spans 17 amino acids. The chain's CDR3 is CASSERLVGAITGELFF. As DNA, the CDR3 is TGTGCCAGCAGTGAACGGTTGGTTGGGGCAATCACCGGGGAGCTGTTTTTT. Complete variable domain (other parts from reference TRBV25-1 and TRBJ2-2): EADIYQTPRYLVIGTGKKITLECSQTMGHDKMYWYQQDPGMELHLIHYSYGVNSTEKGDLSSESTVSRIRTEHFPLTLESARPSHTSQYLCASSERLVGAITGELFFGEGSRLTVL.

As for this clonotype: A junction boundary mismatches the germline segment, possibly from a read error. This chain connects TRBV6-5 to TRBJ2-7; TRBD2 matches at 10 bases. This CDR3 is 16 amino acids long. The germline V gene has CDR1 MNHEY and CDR2 SVGAGI. The CDR3 DNA reads TGTGCCAGCAGTTCGGCCAGCGGGAGGGCCGGGTACGAACAGTACTTC. It codes for CASSSASGRAGYEQYF.

This clonotype has a handful of counts. The chain has TRBV5-1 and TRBJ2-1; no clear D gene. CDR1 is SGHRS and CDR2 is YFSETQ in the germline V gene. The CDR3 sequence is 13 residues long. V gave up 5 bases and J gave up 7 bases, with 13 bases separating them. In DNA, the CDR3 is TGCGCCAGCAGAGAATCAGCGTATAATGAGCAGTTCTTC. It translates to CASRESAYNEQFF.

V gene TRBV6-5 combines with J gene TRBJ2-1, with TRBD2 matching 14 bases. Germline values: CDR1 MNHEY, CDR2 SVGAGI. J lost 6 bases, V lost 4 bases, and 11 bases had no gene match. This CDR3 contains 18 residues. The CDR3 is CASSFLTSGRASPNEQFF. CDR3 DNA sequence: TGTGCCAGCAGTTTTTTGACTAGCGGGAGGGCCTCTCCCAATGAGCAGTTCTTC.

CDR3 sequence: CASSLWDRAYEQYF. CDR3 DNA sequence: TGTGCCAGCAGTCTCTGGGACAGGGCCTACGAGCAGTACTTC. This chain uses TRBV12-3 or TRBV12-4 with TRBJ2-7, with TRBD1 matching 9 bases. V shed 5 bases, J shed 2 bases, and the junction held 4 bases outside the gene matches. This CDR3 has 14 residues.

This rearrangement joins TRBV24-1 to TRBJ2-3; 7 bases map to TRBD2. CDR1 KGHDR and CDR2 SFDVKD come from the germline V gene. The CDR3 spans 12 residues. V gave up 11 bases and J gave up 5 bases; unmatched junction bases: 6. The CDR3 here is CAIRGGRDTQYF. CDR3 sequence (DNA): TGTGCCATTAGAGGCGGGAGAGATACGCAGTATTTT.

At least ten counts were recorded for this clonotype. This chain uses TRBV20-1 with TRBJ2-1; TRBD2 aligns across 7 bases. Trimming at V came to 6 bases and at J to 2 bases, leaving 10 bases not matched to a gene. The germline V gene encodes CDR1 DFQATT and CDR2 SNEGSKA (reference sequence). The CDR3 has 15 amino acids. The CDR3 DNA reads as TGCAGTGCCATATCGGGAGGCTCGCCCTACAATGAGCAGTTCTTC. Its protein is CSAISGGSPYNEQFF.

This clonotype occurred a few times. This chain connects TRBV6-5 to TRBJ2-7; 9 bases are shared with TRBD2. Per germline, CDR1 MNHEY and CDR2 SVGAGI. V shed 0 bases, J shed 5 bases, and the junction held 8 bases outside the gene matches. The CDR3 extends over 16 amino acids. CDR3 nucleotide sequence: TGTGCCAGCAGTTACTCGATAGCGGGAGAGGAAAACGAGCAGTACTTC. Translation gives CASSYSIAGEENEQYF.

This clonotype has only a few counts. The DNA of the CDR3 is TGTGCCAGCAGTTTAGGAGTTAGCGAGACCCAGTACTTC. Translating it yields CASSLGVSETQYF. This chain uses TRBV12-3 or TRBV12-4 with TRBJ2-5; no reliable D call. There are 13 residues in the CDR3. V lost 1 base and J 5 bases, leaving 8 bases between the germline ends.

This clonotype was seen many times. The chain links TRBV7-8 to TRBJ2-3, with a weak D call TRBD1 (6 bases). The CDR3 extends over 14 amino acids. The germline V and J ends were trimmed by 4 bases and 1 base, with 9 bases remaining between them. The germline gives CDR1 SGHVS, CDR2 FQNEAQ. This CDR3 is CASSSSGGTDTQYF. As DNA, the CDR3 is TGTGCCAGCAGCTCATCAGGGGGCACAGATACGCAGTATTTT.

In its sample, this clonotype was seen a few times. This rearrangement joins TRBV12-3 or TRBV12-4 to TRBJ1-4; 8 bases line up with TRBD1. V trimming: 5 bases; J trimming: 0 bases; junction bases outside the gene matches: 14. The length of the CDR3 is 19 residues. The CDR3 region is CASSPRLTGARATNEKLFF. CDR3 coding DNA: TGTGCCAGCAGTCCTCGGCTGACAGGGGCTCGGGCAACTAATGAAAAACTGTTTTTT.